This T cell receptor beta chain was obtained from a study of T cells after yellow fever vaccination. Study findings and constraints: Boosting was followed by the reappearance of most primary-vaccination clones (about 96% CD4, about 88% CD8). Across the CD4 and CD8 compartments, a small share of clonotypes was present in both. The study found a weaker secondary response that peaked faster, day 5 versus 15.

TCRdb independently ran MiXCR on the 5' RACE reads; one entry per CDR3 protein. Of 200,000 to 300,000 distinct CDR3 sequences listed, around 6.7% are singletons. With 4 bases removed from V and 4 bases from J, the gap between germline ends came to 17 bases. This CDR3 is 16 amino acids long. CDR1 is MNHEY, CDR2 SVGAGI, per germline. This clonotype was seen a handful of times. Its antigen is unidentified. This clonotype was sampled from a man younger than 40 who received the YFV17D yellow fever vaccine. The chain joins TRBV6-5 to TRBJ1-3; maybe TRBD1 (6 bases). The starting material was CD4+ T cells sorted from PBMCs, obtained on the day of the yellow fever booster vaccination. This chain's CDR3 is CASSSQQGTTGNTIYF. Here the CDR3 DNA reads TGTGCCAGCAGTTCTCAACAGGGCACAACAGGAAACACCATATATTTT.